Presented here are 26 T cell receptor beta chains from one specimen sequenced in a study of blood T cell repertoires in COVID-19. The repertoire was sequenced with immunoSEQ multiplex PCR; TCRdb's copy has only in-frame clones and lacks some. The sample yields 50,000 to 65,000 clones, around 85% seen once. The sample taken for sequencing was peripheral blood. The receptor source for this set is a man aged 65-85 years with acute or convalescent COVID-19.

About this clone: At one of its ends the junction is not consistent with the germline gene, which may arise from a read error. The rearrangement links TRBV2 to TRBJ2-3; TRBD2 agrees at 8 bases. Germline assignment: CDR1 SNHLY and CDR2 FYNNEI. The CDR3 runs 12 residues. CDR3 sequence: CRSGGGTDTQYF. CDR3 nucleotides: TGCCGCTCGGGGGGGGGCACAGATACGCAGTATTTT.

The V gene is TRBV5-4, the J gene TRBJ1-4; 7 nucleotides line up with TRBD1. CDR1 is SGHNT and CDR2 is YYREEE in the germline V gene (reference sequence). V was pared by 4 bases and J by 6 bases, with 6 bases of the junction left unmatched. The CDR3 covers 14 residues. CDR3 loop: CASSPTGVDEKLFF. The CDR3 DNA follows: TGTGCCAGCAGCCCCACAGGGGTCGATGAAAAACTGTTTTTT. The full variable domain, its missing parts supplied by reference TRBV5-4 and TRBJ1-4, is ETGVTQSPTHLIKTRGQQVTLRCSSQSGHNTVSWYQQALGQGPQFIFQYYREEENGRGNFPPRFSGLQFPNYSSELNVNALELDDSALYLCASSPTGVDEKLFFGSGTQLSVL.

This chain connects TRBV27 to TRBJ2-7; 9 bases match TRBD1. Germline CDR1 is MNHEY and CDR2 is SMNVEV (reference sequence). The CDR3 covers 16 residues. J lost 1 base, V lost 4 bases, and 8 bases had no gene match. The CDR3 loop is CASSSSGTGWSYEQYF. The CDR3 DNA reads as TGTGCCAGCAGTTCCTCCGGGACAGGGTGGTCCTACGAGCAGTACTTC.

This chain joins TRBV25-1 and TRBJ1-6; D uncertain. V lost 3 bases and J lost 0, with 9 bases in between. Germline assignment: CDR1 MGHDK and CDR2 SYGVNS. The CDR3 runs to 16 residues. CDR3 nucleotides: TGTGCCAGCAGTGAGACGGGGAGCTCCTATAATTCACCCCTCCACTTT. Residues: CASSETGSSYNSPLHF.

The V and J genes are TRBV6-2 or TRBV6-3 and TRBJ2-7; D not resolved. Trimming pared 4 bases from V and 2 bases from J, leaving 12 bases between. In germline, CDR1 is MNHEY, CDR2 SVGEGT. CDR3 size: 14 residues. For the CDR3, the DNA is TGTGCCAGCAGTTCTATAAATATGCCCTACGAGCAGTACTTC. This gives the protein CASSSINMPYEQYF.

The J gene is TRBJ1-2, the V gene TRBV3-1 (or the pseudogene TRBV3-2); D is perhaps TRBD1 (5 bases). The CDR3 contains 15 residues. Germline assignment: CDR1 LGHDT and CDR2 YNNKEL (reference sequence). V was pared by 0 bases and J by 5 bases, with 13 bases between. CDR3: CASSQDRQGLYGYTF. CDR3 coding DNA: TGTGCCAGCAGCCAAGATAGGCAGGGATTGTATGGCTACACCTTC.

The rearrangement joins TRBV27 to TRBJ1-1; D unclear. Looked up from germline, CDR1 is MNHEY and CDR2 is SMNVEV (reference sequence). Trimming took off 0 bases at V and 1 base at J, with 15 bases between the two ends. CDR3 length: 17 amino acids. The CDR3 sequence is CASSLSFGEWANTEAFF. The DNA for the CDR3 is TGTGCCAGCAGTTTATCGTTCGGGGAGTGGGCGAACACTGAAGCTTTCTTT.

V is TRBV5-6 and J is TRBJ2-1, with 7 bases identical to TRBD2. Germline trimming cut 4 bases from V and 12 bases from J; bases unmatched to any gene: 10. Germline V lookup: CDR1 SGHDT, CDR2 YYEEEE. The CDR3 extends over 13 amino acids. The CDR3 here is CASSPKAPGGQFF. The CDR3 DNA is TGTGCCAGCAGCCCAAAGGCCCCGGGGGGGCAGTTCTTC.

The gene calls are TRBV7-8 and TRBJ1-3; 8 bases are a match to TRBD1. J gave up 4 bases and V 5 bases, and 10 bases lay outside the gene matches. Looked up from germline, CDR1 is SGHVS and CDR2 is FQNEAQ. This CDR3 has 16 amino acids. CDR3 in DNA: TGTGCCAGCAGCCCCCGGAGACAGGGGTTCGGAAACACCATATATTTT. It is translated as CASSPRRQGFGNTIYF.

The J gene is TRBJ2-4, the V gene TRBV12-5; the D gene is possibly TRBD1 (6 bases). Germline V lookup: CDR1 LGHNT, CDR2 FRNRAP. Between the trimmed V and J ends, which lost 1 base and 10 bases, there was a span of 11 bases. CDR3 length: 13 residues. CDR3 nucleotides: TGTGCTAGTGGTTTGGCCTCCGGACAGATTCAGTACTTC. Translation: CASGLASGQIQYF. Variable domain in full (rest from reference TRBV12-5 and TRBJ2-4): DARVTQTPRHKVTEMGQEVTMRCQPILGHNTVFWYRQTMMQGLELLAYFRNRAPLDDSGMPKDRFSAEMPDATLATLKIQPSEPRDSAVYFCASGLASGQIQYFGAGTRLSVL.

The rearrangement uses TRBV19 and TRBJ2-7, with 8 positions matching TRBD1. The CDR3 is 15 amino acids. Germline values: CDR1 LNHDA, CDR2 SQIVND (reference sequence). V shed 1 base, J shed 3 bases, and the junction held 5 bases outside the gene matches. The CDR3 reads CASSIVGGQGYEQYF. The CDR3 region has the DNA TGTGCCAGTAGTATAGTAGGAGGACAGGGCTACGAGCAGTACTTC. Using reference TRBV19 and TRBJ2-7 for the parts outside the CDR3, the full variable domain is DGGITQSPKYLFRKEGQNVTLSCEQNLNHDAMYWYRQDPGQGLRLIYYSQIVNDFQKGDIAEGYSVSREKKESFPLTVTSAQKNPTAFYLCASSIVGGQGYEQYFGPGTRLTVT.

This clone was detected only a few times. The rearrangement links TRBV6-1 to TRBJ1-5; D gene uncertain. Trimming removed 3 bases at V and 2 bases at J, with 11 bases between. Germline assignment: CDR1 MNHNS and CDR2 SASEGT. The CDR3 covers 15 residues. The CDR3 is CASSDWVGGNQPQHF. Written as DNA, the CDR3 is TGTGCCAGCAGTGATTGGGTTGGAGGCAATCAGCCCCAGCATTTT.

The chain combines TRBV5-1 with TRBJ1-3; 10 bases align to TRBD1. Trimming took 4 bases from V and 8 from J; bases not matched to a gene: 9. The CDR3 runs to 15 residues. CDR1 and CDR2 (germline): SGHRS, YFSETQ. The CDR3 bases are TGCGCCAGCAGCAAACTAAAAGGACAGGGGGACACCATATATTTT. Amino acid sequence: CASSKLKGQGDTIYF. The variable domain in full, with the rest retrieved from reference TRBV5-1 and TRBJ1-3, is KAGVTQTPRYLIKTRGQQVTLSCSPISGHRSVSWYQQTPGQGLQFLFEYFSETQRNKGNFPGRFSGRQFSNSRSEMNVSTLELGDSALYLCASSKLKGQGDTIYFGEGSWLTVV.

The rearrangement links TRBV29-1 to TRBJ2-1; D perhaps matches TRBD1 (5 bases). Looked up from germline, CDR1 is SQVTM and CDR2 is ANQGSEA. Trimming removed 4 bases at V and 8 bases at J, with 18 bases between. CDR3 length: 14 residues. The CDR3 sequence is CSVGPGLHTDEQFF. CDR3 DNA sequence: TGCAGCGTTGGACCAGGGCTACATACTGATGAGCAGTTCTTC.

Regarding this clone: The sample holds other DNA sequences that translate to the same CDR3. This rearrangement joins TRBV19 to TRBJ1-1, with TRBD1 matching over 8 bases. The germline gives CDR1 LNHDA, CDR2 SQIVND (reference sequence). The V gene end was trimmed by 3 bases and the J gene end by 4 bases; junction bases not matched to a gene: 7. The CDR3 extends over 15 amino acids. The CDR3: CASSIGGQGSTEAFF. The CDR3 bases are TGTGCCAGTAGTATCGGCGGACAGGGAAGCACTGAAGCTTTCTTT.

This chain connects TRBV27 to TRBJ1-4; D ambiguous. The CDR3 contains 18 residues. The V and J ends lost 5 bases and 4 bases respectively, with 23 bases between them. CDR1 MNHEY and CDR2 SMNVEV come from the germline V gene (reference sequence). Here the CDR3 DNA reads TGTGCCAGCAGTAGCATCCACGACGCCGAGGATGATAATGAAAAACTGTTTTTT. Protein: CASSSIHDAEDDNEKLFF.

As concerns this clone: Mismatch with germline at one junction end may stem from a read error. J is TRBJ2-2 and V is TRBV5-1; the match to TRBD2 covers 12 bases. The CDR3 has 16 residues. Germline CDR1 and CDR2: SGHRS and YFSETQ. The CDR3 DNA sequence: TGCGCCAGCAGCCCCGGACTAGCGGGGAACATCGGGGAGCTGTTTTTT. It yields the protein CASSPGLAGNIGELFF.

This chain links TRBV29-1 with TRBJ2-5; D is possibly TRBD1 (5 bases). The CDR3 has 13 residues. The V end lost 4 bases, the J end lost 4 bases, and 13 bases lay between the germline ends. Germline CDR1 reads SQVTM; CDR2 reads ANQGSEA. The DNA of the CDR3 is TGCAGCGTTGTAGGGGCTACCCGAGAGACCCAGTACTTC. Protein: CSVVGATRETQYF.

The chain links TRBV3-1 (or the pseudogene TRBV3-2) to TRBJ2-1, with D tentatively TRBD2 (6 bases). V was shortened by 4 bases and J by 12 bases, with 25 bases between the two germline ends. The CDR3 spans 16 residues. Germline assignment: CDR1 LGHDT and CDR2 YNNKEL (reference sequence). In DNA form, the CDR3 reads TGTGCCAGCAGCCCCTCCACTAGCTTCCCAGGGTCGGGGCAGTTCTTC. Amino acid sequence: CASSPSTSFPGSGQFF.

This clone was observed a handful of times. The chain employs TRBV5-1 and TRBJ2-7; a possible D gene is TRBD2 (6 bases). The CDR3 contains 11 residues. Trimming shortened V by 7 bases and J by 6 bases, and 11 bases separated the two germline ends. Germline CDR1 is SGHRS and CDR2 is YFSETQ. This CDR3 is CASQEGLEQYF. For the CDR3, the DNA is TGCGCCAGCCAGGAGGGCCTCGAGCAGTACTTC. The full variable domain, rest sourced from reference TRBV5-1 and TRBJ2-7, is KAGVTQTPRYLIKTRGQQVTLSCSPISGHRSVSWYQQTPGQGLQFLFEYFSETQRNKGNFPGRFSGRQFSNSRSEMNVSTLELGDSALYLCASQEGLEQYFGPGTRLTVT.

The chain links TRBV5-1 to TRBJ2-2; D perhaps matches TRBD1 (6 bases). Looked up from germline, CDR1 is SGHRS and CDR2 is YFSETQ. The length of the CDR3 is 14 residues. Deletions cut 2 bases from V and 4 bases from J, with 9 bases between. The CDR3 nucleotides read TGCGCCAGCAGCTTCCAGGGGTCCACCGGGGAGCTGTTTTTT. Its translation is CASSFQGSTGELFF.

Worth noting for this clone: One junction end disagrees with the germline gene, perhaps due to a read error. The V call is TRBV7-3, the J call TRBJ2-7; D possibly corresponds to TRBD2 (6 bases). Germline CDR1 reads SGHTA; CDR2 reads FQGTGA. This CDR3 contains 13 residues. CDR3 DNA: TGTGCCAGCAGCCCCGGGGGAGAGGGGAGTAAGAACTTC. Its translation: CASSPGGEGSKNF.

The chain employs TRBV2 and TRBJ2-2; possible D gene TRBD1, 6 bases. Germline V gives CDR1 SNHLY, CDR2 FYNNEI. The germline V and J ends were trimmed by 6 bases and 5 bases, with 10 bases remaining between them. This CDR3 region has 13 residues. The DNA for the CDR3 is TGTGCCAGCAGCCGAAGGGGGACCGGGGAGCTGTTTTTT. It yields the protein CASSRRGTGELFF.

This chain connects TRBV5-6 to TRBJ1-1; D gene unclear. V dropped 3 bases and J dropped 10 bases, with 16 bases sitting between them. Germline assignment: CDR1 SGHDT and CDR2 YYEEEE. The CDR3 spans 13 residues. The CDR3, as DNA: TGTGCCAGCAGCTCCGACCTGGGAGGTGTAGCTTTCTTT. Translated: CASSSDLGGVAFF.

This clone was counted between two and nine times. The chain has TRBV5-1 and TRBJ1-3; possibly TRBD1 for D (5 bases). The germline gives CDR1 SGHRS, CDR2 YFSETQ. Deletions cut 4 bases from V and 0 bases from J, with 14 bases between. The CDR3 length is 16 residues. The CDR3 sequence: CASSVGLLGSGNTIYF. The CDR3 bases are TGCGCCAGCAGCGTGGGACTTCTGGGCTCTGGAAACACCATATATTTT.

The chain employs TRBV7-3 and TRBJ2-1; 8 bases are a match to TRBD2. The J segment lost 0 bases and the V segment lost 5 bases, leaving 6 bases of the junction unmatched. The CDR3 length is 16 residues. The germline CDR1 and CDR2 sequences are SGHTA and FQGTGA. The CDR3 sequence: CASSLIAGSSYNEQFF. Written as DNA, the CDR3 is TGTGCCAGCAGCCTTATAGCGGGGAGCTCCTACAATGAGCAGTTCTTC.